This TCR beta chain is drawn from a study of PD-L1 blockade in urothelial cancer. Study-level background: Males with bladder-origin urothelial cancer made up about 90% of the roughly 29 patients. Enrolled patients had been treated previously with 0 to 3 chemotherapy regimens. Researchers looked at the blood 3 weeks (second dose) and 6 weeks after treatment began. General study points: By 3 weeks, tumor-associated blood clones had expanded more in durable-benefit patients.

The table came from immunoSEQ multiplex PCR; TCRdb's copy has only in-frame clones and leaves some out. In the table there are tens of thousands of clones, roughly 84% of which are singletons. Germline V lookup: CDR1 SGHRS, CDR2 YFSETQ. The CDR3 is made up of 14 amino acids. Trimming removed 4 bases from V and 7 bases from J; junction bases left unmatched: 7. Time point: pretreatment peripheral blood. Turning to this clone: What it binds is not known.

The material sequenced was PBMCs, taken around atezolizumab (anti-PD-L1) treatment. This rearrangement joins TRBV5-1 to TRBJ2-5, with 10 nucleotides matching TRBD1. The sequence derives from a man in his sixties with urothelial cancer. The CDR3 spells CASSPGTGEGTQYF. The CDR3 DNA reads TGCGCCAGCAGCCCGGGGACAGGGGAAGGGACCCAGTACTTC.